Below are 8 T cell receptor beta chains sequenced from a single sample in a study of OX40 agonist ivuxolimab in advanced cancers. Profiling relied on immunoSEQ multiplex PCR, and the TCRdb table lists in-frame clones only, not all of them. The profile shows some 67,000 clones, around 85% of them singletons. The input for sequencing was CD4+ or CD8+ T cells sorted from blood, taken in a trial of the OX40 agonist ivuxolimab. These TCRs come from an adult with an advanced solid tumor such as melanoma, head and neck, liver or kidney cancer.

This clone was seen once. This chain links TRBV6-1 with TRBJ1-2; D is unclear. V lost 3 bases, J lost 8 bases, and 13 bases lay in between. Per the germline V gene, CDR1 is MNHNS and CDR2 is SASEGT. The CDR3 contains 13 residues. CDR3 in DNA: TGTGCCAGCAGTGACCTACAGAGTGGGGGCTACACCTTC. Protein sequence: CASSDLQSGGYTF.

This chain connects TRBV5-1 to TRBJ2-5; a weak D match, TRBD2 (5 bases). This CDR3 spans 15 amino acids. Germline V lookup: CDR1 SGHRS, CDR2 YFSETQ. V lost 5 bases and J 5 bases, leaving 19 bases between the germline ends. CDR3 residues: CASSELGSGGETQYF. The CDR3 nucleotides are TGCGCCAGCAGTGAACTCGGCTCCGGCGGGGAGACCCAGTACTTC.

The rearrangement joins TRBV6-5 to TRBJ2-7, with TRBD1 matching over 8 bases. This CDR3 has 14 amino acids. CDR1 MNHEY and CDR2 SVGAGI come from the germline V gene. V shed 6 bases, J shed 0 bases, and the junction held 4 bases outside the gene matches. The DNA for the CDR3 is TGTGCCAGCAGACCAGGGGGCTACTCCTACGAGCAGTACTTC. As protein: CASRPGGYSYEQYF.

The chain uses TRBV27 and TRBJ2-7; D is possibly TRBD1 (6 bases). V lost 0 bases and J 6 bases, leaving 15 bases between the germline ends. This CDR3 is built from 15 residues. CDR1 and CDR2 (germline): MNHEY, SMNVEV (reference sequence). As DNA, the CDR3 is TGTGCCAGCAGTTTATCTGCGGCAGGGGTTGGCGAGCAGTACTTC. Amino acids: CASSLSAAGVGEQYF.

V gene TRBV7-9 combines with J gene TRBJ2-1; D uncertain. The CDR3 is made up of 15 amino acids. Germline values: CDR1 SEHNR, CDR2 FQNEAQ (reference sequence). Trimming pared 2 bases from V and 0 bases from J, leaving 8 bases between. CDR3 sequence: CASSLLASSYNEQFF. The CDR3 nucleotides read TGTGCCAGCAGCTTATTGGCGAGCTCCTACAATGAGCAGTTCTTC.

The chain links TRBV14 to TRBJ2-3, with TRBD1 identical over 12 bases. The germline V gene encodes CDR1 SGHDN and CDR2 FVKESK. V shed 1 base, J shed 7 bases, and the junction held 6 bases outside the gene matches. The CDR3 consists of 16 residues. This chain's CDR3 is CASSQAGTGGSHTQYF. The CDR3 DNA sequence: TGTGCCAGCAGCCAAGCCGGGACAGGGGGCTCCCATACGCAGTATTTT.

The table lists this clone with a few counts. This chain joins TRBV6-1 and TRBJ1-6; 8 bases fit TRBD1. The CDR3 is made up of 15 amino acids. V was clipped by 11 bases and J by 4 bases; unmatched bases: 10. Germline assignment: CDR1 MNHNS and CDR2 SASEGT. The CDR3 loop reads CALKAGGSYNSPLHF. The CDR3 nucleotides read TGTGCCCTCAAGGCAGGGGGCTCGTATAATTCACCCCTCCACTTT.

The rearrangement joins TRBV5-6 to TRBJ2-5, with 7 bases fitting TRBD2. CDR3 length equals 16 residues. Germline V CDR1 and CDR2: SGHDT, YYEEEE. The V and J ends lost 2 bases and 3 bases, in that order; junction bases with no gene match: 10. CDR3 residues: CASSLRPAGHKETQYF. The CDR3 DNA is TGTGCCAGCAGCTTACGGCCAGCGGGGCACAAAGAGACCCAGTACTTC.